One sample yielded the 29 T cell receptor beta chains listed below, sequenced in a study of shared clonotypes between healthy human individuals. This table comes from immunoSEQ multiplex PCR, and its TCRdb copy is limited to in-frame clones, with some not included. The sample holds about a million clones, around three quarters seen once. The sample comprised memory CD4+ T cells sorted from blood. The subset denotes: CD45RA-negative fraction. Receptor source: a man aged 18 to 30 in good health.

This chain connects TRBV6-1 to TRBJ2-1; D is unclear. V lost 5 bases and J lost 4, with 6 bases in between. Germline assignment: CDR1 MNHNS and CDR2 SASEGT. The CDR3 is 12 amino acids. The CDR3 is CASSKGYNEQFF. CDR3 bases: TGTGCCAGCAGTAAGGGTTACAATGAGCAGTTCTTC.

The chain recombines TRBV28 with TRBJ2-7, with 8 bases matching TRBD1. The V segment lost 6 bases and the J segment 1 base; nucleotides outside the gene matches: 8. Germline V gives CDR1 MDHEN, CDR2 SYDVKM. This CDR3 is built from 15 residues. This CDR3 is CASRRRTGLSYEQYF. In DNA, the CDR3 is TGTGCCAGCAGACGCCGGACAGGGCTATCCTACGAGCAGTACTTC.

In this sample, this clone turned up once. The chain's CDR3 is CATSRAGEMEDEQYF. The CDR3 DNA reads as TGTGCCACCAGCAGGGCCGGGGAGATGGAGGACGAGCAGTACTTC. This sequence joins TRBV15 and TRBJ2-7; a weak D match, TRBD2 (5 bases). V was trimmed by 3 bases and J by 5 bases, leaving 17 bases between them. Germline lookup yields CDR1 LNHNV and CDR2 YYDKDF (reference sequence). The CDR3 is made up of 15 amino acids.

The chain uses TRBV7-2 and TRBJ2-5; D is uncertain. This CDR3 spans 14 amino acids. With 0 bases removed from V and 5 bases from J, the gap between germline ends came to 10 bases. CDR1 SGHTA and CDR2 FQGNSA come from the germline V gene. The CDR3 nucleotides read TGTGCCAGCAGCTTAGCGAACCTGGGGGAGACCCAGTACTTC. Amino acids: CASSLANLGETQYF.

This chain links TRBV19 with TRBJ1-3; D is perhaps TRBD1 (5 bases). Germline CDR1 and CDR2: LNHDA and SQIVND (reference sequence). This CDR3 has 19 amino acids. Trimming took off 5 bases at V and 0 bases at J, with 23 bases between the two ends. CDR3 loop: CASSLGPRDRTPSGNTIYF. The CDR3 coding sequence is TGTGCCAGTAGTTTAGGACCGCGGGACCGTACTCCCTCTGGAAACACCATATATTTT.

V gene TRBV5-1 combines with J gene TRBJ2-1; a weak D match, TRBD2 (6 bases). The CDR3 is 15 residues long. V was pared by 5 bases and J by 6 bases, with 18 bases between. Per germline, CDR1 SGHRS and CDR2 YFSETQ. DNA for the CDR3: TGCGCCAGCAGGTCAGGAGGGACGAGTTTCAATGAGCAGTTCTTC. This codes for CASRSGGTSFNEQFF.

The chain employs TRBV4-3 and TRBJ2-3; 12 bases are a match to TRBD2. Trimming at V came to 1 base and at J to 3 bases, leaving 8 bases not matched to a gene. The germline CDR1 and CDR2 sequences are LGHNA and YSLEER. The length of the CDR3 is 18 residues. CDR3 residues: CASSQATTSGSSTDTQYF. The CDR3 DNA is TGCGCCAGCAGCCAAGCCACGACTAGCGGGAGTTCGACAGATACGCAGTATTTT.

The chain is built from TRBV10-3 and TRBJ2-1, with TRBD1 matching over 7 bases. CDR1 ENHRY and CDR2 SYGVKD come from the germline V gene. Trimming at V came to 5 bases and at J to 1 base, leaving 2 bases not matched to a gene. The CDR3 spans 14 residues. The CDR3 nucleotides are TGTGCCATCAGTTCGACAGGGTCCTACAATGAGCAGTTCTTC. Translating gives CAISSTGSYNEQFF.

The CDR3 sequence is CSVAPGQGRSNYGYTF. The DNA for the CDR3 is TGCAGCGTCGCTCCGGGACAGGGGCGATCTAACTATGGCTACACCTTC. The chain employs TRBV29-1 and TRBJ1-2; TRBD1 aligns across 10 bases. Germline lookup yields CDR1 SQVTM and CDR2 ANQGSEA. The CDR3 contains 16 residues. V lost 6 bases to trimming and J lost 0 bases; unmatched junction nucleotides: 10.

This clone showed up many times. Other DNA sequences within the sample encode an identical CDR3. J is TRBJ2-7 and V is TRBV18, with a tentative D call TRBD1 (5 bases). The ends were cut back, 3 bases at V and 3 bases at J, with 9 bases in the middle. Per the germline V gene, CDR1 is KGHSH and CDR2 is LQKENI. The CDR3 is 13 residues long. CDR3 sequence (DNA): TGTGCCAGCTCACCGGGGCAGCACTACGAGCAGTACTTC. It yields the protein CASSPGQHYEQYF.

V gene TRBV4-1 combines with J gene TRBJ1-4, with D possibly matching TRBD1 (5 bases). The germline V gene encodes CDR1 MGHRA and CDR2 YSYEKL. The CDR3 contains 14 residues. Trimming left V 1 base short and J 5 bases short, with 8 bases between. The CDR3 sequence: CASSQGRTNEKLFF. CDR3 sequence (DNA): TGCGCCAGCAGCCAAGGACGGACAAATGAAAAACTGTTTTTT.

The V and J genes are TRBV30 and TRBJ1-6, with a tentative D call TRBD1 (6 bases). CDR1 is GTSNPN, CDR2 SVGIG, per germline (reference sequence). Trimming shortened V by 0 bases and J by 8 bases, and 17 bases separated the two germline ends. The CDR3 consists of 16 residues. The CDR3 DNA reads TGTGCCTGGAGTGTCTCGCTACAGGGATTGGATTCACCCCTCCACTTT. Its protein is CAWSVSLQGLDSPLHF.

To note about this clone: An end of the junction differs from the germline gene, which may be a read error. This chain uses TRBV30 with TRBJ2-1, with TRBD2 matching over 8 bases. Germline V gives CDR1 GTSNPN, CDR2 SVGIG (reference sequence). The CDR3 has 15 residues. The CDR3 region is CVWRGGLGNYNEQFF. CDR3 nucleotides: TGTGTCTGGAGAGGGGGACTAGGGAACTACAATGAGCAGTTCTTC. Looking up the rest from reference TRBV30 and TRBJ2-1 gives the full variable domain: SQTIHQWPATLVQPVGSPLSLECTVEGTSNPNLYWYRQAAGRGLQLLFYSVGIGQISSEVPQNLSASRPQDRQFILSSKKLLLSDSGFYLCVWRGGLGNYNEQFFGPGTRLTVL.

The V and J genes are TRBV7-3 and TRBJ2-2; D remains unclear. Trimming left V 3 bases short and J 4 bases short, with 6 bases between. This CDR3 is 13 amino acids long. The V gene's germline CDR1 is SGHTA and CDR2 FQGTGA. For the CDR3, the DNA is TGTGCCAGCAGCTTTAAGGTCACCGGGGAGCTGTTTTTT. As protein: CASSFKVTGELFF.

The V and J genes are TRBV10-1 and TRBJ2-7; a possible D gene is TRBD2 (5 bases). Trimming took off 6 bases at V and 5 bases at J, with 8 bases between the two ends. Germline assignment: CDR1 WNHNN and CDR2 SYGVQD (reference sequence). The CDR3 has 11 residues. CDR3 protein: CASSRGHEQYF. DNA for the CDR3: TGCGCCAGCAGCCGCGGGCACGAGCAGTACTTC.

V and J are TRBV30 and TRBJ2-2; 9 bases match TRBD1. From germline, CDR1 is GTSNPN and CDR2 SVGIG (reference sequence). The J segment lost 5 bases and the V segment lost 5 bases, leaving 6 bases of the junction unmatched. This CDR3 has 14 amino acids. CDR3 DNA: TGTGCCTGGCCGACCGGGACAGGGACCGGGGAGCTGTTTTTT. This encodes CAWPTGTGTGELFF.

Points on this clone: This CDR3 is also generated by other DNA sequences in the sample. V and J are TRBV27 and TRBJ1-1; TRBD1 is a possible D gene (6 bases). This CDR3 comprises 14 residues. CDR1 is MNHEY and CDR2 is SMNVEV in the germline V gene (reference sequence). The V end lost 2 bases, the J end lost 1 base, and 8 bases lay between the germline ends. This chain's CDR3 is CASSLSRGNTEAFF. Written as DNA, the CDR3 is TGTGCCAGCAGTTTAAGCAGGGGGAACACTGAAGCTTTCTTT.

Comments on this clone: This sample also contains other DNA sequences that code for the same CDR3. The gene calls are TRBV5-1 and TRBJ2-5; 11 bases are a match to TRBD1. The J segment lost 4 bases and the V segment lost 4 bases, leaving 3 bases of the junction unmatched. The CDR3 totals 14 residues. CDR1 and CDR2 from the germline V gene are SGHRS and YFSETQ. The CDR3 DNA reads TGCGCCAGCAGCAGGGGACAGGGGGGAGAGACCCAGTACTTC. Translating it yields CASSRGQGGETQYF.

The J gene is TRBJ1-2, the V gene TRBV5-1, with a weak D call TRBD1 (5 bases). The V gene lost 6 bases and the J gene lost 1 base, with 19 bases spanning the gap. Germline CDR1 SGHRS, CDR2 YFSETQ. The CDR3 is made up of 16 amino acids. CDR3 region: CASTREGSSNNYGYTF. For the CDR3, the DNA is TGCGCCAGCACCCGAGAGGGGTCCTCCAATAACTATGGCTACACCTTC.

The V call is TRBV9, the J call TRBJ2-1, with 14 bases fitting TRBD2. V was pared by 1 base and J by 0 bases, with 9 bases of the junction left unmatched. The CDR3 runs to 20 residues. The germline gives CDR1 SGDLS, CDR2 YYNGEE. The CDR3 region has the DNA TGTGCCAGCAGCGTACCGAAGACTAGCGGGGGGGGTCGCTCCTACAATGAGCAGTTCTTC. Its translation: CASSVPKTSGGGRSYNEQFF.

This clone was picked up a small number of times. V and J are TRBV2 and TRBJ1-1; 8 positions agree with TRBD1. V dropped 6 bases and J dropped 2; count of bases not matched to a gene: 5. The CDR3 totals 14 residues. From germline, CDR1 is SNHLY and CDR2 FYNNEI. DNA for the CDR3: TGTGCCAGCAGGATGGACAGGGCCAACACTGAAGCTTTCTTT. Amino acid sequence: CASRMDRANTEAFF. Looking up the rest from reference TRBV2 and TRBJ1-1 gives the full variable domain: EPEVTQTPSHQVTQMGQEVILRCVPISNHLYFYWYRQILGQKVEFLVSFYNNEISEKSEIFDDQFSVERPDGSNFTLKIRSTKLEDSAMYFCASRMDRANTEAFFGQGTRLTVV.

The J gene is TRBJ2-5, the V gene TRBV6-7, with 7 bases aligning to TRBD1. TRBV6-7 is an open reading frame, and its role is uncertain. The CDR3 covers 16 residues. V shed 5 bases and J 0 bases; nucleotides not matched to a gene: 9. The CDR3 region is CASSQQGRRYQETQYF. As DNA, the CDR3 is TGTGCCAGCAGTCAACAGGGGCGCCGGTACCAAGAGACCCAGTACTTC.

The chain joins TRBV5-1 to TRBJ1-2, with a possible D match to TRBD1 (5 bases). This CDR3 has 14 residues. V lost 2 bases and J 0 bases, leaving 8 bases between the germline ends. Germline loops: CDR1 SGHRS, CDR2 YFSETQ. CDR3 sequence: CASSFAGSNYGYTF. The DNA for the CDR3 is TGCGCCAGCAGCTTCGCAGGGTCTAACTATGGCTACACCTTC. The whole variable domain, filled in from reference TRBV5-1 and TRBJ1-2, reads KAGVTQTPRYLIKTRGQQVTLSCSPISGHRSVSWYQQTPGQGLQFLFEYFSETQRNKGNFPGRFSGRQFSNSRSEMNVSTLELGDSALYLCASSFAGSNYGYTFGSGTRLTVV.

V and J are TRBV5-6 and TRBJ2-5; D gene uncertain. V was cut by 1 base and J by 2 bases, with 9 bases left in between. Germline values: CDR1 SGHDT, CDR2 YYEEEE. The CDR3 totals 14 residues. The CDR3 loop is CASSLRTPQETQYF. CDR3 coding DNA: TGTGCCAGCAGCTTGAGGACGCCTCAAGAGACCCAGTACTTC.

This rearrangement joins TRBV10-2 to TRBJ2-3; D not resolved. This CDR3 region has 14 residues. V shed 4 bases and J shed 6 bases, with 14 bases lying between them. Germline CDR1 and CDR2: WSHSY and SAAADI. As DNA, the CDR3 is TGCGCCAGCAGTGTCACGGGTTTAGGGGATACGCAGTATTTT. Its translation is CASSVTGLGDTQYF.

The chain combines TRBV11-2 with TRBJ2-7, with D perhaps matching TRBD1 or TRBD2 (5 bases each). CDR3 length equals 13 residues. V was cut by 7 bases and J by 5 bases, with 15 bases left in between. CDR1 and CDR2 from the germline V gene are SGHAT and FQNNGV. The CDR3 DNA sequence: TGTGCCAGCAAGGGGAGTTATGTACACGAGCAGTACTTC. Translating gives CASKGSYVHEQYF.

This rearrangement joins TRBV28 to TRBJ2-5, with a weak D call TRBD2 (7 bases). Trimming cost V 6 bases and J 5 bases, with 16 bases left between them. The germline V gene has CDR1 MDHEN and CDR2 SYDVKM. There are 14 residues in the CDR3. The CDR3: CASREGGARETQYF. In nucleotides, the CDR3 is TGTGCCAGCAGGGAAGGGGGGGCAAGGGAGACCCAGTACTTC.

The chain combines TRBV10-1 with TRBJ2-1; D remains ambiguous. Germline values: CDR1 WNHNN, CDR2 SYGVQD (reference sequence). V was shortened by 2 bases and J by 7 bases, with 12 bases between the two germline ends. This CDR3 is built from 14 residues. The chain's CDR3 is CASSEGQPWNEQFF. Written as DNA, the CDR3 is TGCGCCAGCAGTGAGGGGCAACCATGGAATGAGCAGTTCTTC.

The V and J genes are TRBV9 and TRBJ2-2, with 7 bases lining up with TRBD1. The CDR3 is 13 amino acids. Trimming removed 6 bases from V and 5 bases from J; junction bases left unmatched: 4. The germline V gene encodes CDR1 SGDLS and CDR2 YYNGEE. CDR3 region: CASTRGFTGELFF. CDR3 DNA: TGTGCCAGCACCAGGGGGTTTACCGGGGAGCTGTTTTTT.